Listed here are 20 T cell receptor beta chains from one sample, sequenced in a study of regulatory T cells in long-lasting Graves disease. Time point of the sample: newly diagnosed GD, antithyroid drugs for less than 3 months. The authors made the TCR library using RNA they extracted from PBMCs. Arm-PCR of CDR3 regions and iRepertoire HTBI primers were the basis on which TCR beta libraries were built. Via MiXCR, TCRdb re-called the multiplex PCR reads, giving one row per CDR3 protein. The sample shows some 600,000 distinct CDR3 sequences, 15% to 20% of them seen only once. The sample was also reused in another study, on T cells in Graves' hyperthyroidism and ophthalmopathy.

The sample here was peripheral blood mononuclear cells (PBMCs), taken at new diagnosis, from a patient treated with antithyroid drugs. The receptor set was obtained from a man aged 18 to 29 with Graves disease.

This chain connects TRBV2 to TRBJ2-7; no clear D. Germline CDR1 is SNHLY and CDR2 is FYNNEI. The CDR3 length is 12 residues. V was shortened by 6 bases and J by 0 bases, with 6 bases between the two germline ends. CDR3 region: CASRQISYEQYF. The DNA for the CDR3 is TGTGCCAGCAGGCAAATCTCCTACGAGCAGTACTTC.

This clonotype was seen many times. The CDR3 loop is CASSHPGLAVHEQYF. CDR3 nucleotides: TGTGCCAGCAGCCACCCGGGACTAGCGGTCCACGAGCAGTACTTC. The rearrangement uses TRBV6-2 or TRBV6-3 and TRBJ2-7, with 11 positions matching TRBD2. Germline V gene lookup returns CDR1 MNHEY and CDR2 SVGEGT. J was trimmed by 5 bases and V by 6 bases; bases with no gene match: 9. This CDR3 comprises 15 residues.

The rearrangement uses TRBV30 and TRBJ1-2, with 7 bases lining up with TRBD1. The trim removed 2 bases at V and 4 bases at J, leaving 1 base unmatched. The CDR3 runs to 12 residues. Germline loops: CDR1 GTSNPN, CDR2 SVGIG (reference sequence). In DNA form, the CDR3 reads TGTGCCTGGAGTCAGGGGGTCTATGGCTACACCTTC. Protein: CAWSQGVYGYTF.

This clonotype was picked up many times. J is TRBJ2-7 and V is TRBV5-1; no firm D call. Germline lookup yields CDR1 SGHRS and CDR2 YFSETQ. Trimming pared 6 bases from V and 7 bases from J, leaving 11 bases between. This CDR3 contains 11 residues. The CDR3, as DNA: TGCGCCAGCACCCAAGGAAGGGAGCAGTACTTC. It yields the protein CASTQGREQYF.

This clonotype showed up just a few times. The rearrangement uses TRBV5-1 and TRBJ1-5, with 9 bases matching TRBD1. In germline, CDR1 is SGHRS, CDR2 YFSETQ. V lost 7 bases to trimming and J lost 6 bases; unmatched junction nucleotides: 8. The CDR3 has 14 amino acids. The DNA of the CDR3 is TGCGCCAGCCGGGACAGGGTCGATGGTCAGCCCCAGCATTTT. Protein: CASRDRVDGQPQHF.

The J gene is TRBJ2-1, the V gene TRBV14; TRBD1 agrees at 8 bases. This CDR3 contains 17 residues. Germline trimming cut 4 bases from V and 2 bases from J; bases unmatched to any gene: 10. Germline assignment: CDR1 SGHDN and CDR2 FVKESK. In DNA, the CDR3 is TGTGCCAGCAGCCCTCCCTACAGGGGGACGACCTACAATGAGCAGTTCTTC. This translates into CASSPPYRGTTYNEQFF.

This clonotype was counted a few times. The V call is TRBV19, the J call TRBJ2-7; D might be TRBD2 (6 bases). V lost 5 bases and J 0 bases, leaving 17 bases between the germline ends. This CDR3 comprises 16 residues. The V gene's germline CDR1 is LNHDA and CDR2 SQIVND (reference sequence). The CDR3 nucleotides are TGTGCCAGTAGTGCTTCCGGGACTGATAGCTCCTACGAGCAGTACTTC. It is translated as CASSASGTDSSYEQYF. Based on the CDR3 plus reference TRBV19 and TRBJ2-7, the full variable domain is DGGITQSPKYLFRKEGQNVTLSCEQNLNHDAMYWYRQDPGQGLRLIYYSQIVNDFQKGDIAEGYSVSREKKESFPLTVTSAQKNPTAFYLCASSASGTDSSYEQYFGPGTRLTVT.

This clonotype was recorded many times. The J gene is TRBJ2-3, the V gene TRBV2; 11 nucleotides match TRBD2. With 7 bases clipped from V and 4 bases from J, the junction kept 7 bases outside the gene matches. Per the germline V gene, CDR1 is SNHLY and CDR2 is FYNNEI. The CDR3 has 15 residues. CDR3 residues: CASTTLAGEADTQYF. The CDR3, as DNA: TGTGCCAGCACTACACTAGCGGGAGAGGCAGATACGCAGTATTTT. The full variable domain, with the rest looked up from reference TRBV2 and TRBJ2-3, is EPEVTQTPSHQVTQMGQEVILRCVPISNHLYFYWYRQILGQKVEFLVSFYNNEISEKSEIFDDQFSVERPDGSNFTLKIRSTKLEDSAMYFCASTTLAGEADTQYFGPGTRLTVL.

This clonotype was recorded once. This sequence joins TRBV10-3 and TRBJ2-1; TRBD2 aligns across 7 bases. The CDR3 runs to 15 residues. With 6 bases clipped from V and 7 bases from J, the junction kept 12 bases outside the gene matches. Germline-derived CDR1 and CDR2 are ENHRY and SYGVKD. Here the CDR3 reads CAISDSWASGNEQFF. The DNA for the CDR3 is TGTGCCATCAGCGATTCCTGGGCTAGCGGTAATGAGCAGTTCTTC.

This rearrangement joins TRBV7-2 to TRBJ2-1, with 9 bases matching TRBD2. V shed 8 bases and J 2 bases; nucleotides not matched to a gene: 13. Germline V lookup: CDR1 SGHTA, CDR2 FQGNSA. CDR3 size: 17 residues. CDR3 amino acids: CASPMRLAGFTYNEQFF. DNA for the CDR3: TGTGCCAGCCCCATGAGGCTAGCGGGATTCACCTACAATGAGCAGTTCTTC.

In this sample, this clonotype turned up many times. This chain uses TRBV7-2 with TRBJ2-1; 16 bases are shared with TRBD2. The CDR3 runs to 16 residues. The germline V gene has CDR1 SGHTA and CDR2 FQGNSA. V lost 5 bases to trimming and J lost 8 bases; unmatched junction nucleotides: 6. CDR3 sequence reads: CASSPGLAGGPHEQFF. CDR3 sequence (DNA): TGTGCCAGCAGCCCGGGACTAGCGGGAGGGCCGCATGAGCAGTTCTTC.

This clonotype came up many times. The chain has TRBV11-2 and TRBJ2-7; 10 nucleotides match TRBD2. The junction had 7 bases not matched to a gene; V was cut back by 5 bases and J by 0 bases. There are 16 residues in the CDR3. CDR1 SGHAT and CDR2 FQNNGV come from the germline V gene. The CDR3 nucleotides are TGTGCCAGCAGCGCGACTAGCGGGCTCAGCTCCTACGAGCAGTACTTC. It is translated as CASSATSGLSSYEQYF.

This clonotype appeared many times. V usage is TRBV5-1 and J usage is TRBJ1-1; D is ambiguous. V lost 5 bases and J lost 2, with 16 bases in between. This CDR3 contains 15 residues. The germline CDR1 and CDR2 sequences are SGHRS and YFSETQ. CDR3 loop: CASRWGGGGNTEAFF. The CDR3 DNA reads TGCGCCAGCAGGTGGGGAGGAGGTGGTAACACTGAAGCTTTCTTT.

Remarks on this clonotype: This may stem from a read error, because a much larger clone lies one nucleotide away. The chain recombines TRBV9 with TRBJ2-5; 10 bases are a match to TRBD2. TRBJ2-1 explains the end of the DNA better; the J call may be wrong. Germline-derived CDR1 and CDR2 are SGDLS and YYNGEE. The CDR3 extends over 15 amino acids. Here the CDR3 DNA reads TGTGCCAGCAGCGTAGGACTAGCGGGTGTTGAGACCCAGTTCTTC. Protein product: CASSVGLAGVETQFF.

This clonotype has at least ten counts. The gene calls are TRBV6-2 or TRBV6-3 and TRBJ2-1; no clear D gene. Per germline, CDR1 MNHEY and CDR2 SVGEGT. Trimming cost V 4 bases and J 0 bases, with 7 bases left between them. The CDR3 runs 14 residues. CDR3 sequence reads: CASSSVGSYNEQFF. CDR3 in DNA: TGTGCCAGCAGTTCGGTGGGCTCCTACAATGAGCAGTTCTTC.

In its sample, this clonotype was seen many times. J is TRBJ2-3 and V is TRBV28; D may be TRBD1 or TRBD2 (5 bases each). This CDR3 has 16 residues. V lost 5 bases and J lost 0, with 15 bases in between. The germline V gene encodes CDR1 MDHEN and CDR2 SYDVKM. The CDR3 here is CASSGAGERSTDTQYF. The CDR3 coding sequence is TGTGCCAGCAGTGGGGCCGGGGAGAGGAGCACAGATACGCAGTATTTT.

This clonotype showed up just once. CDR3 sequence: CASSIKASDTQYF. Here the CDR3 DNA reads TGTGCCAGTAGTATTAAGGCATCGGATACGCAGTATTTT. The gene calls are TRBV19 and TRBJ2-3; D not certain. The CDR3 consists of 13 residues. V lost 3 bases, J lost 6 bases, and 10 bases lay in between. Germline CDR1 and CDR2: LNHDA and SQIVND (reference sequence).

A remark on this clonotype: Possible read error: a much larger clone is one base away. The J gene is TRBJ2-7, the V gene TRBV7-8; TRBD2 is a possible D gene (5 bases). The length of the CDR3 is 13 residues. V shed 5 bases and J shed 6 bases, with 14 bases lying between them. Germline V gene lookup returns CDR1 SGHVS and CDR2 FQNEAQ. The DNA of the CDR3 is TGTGCCAGCAGCCCATTCGGGGAAGGCGAGCAGTACTTC. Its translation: CASSPFGEGEQYF.

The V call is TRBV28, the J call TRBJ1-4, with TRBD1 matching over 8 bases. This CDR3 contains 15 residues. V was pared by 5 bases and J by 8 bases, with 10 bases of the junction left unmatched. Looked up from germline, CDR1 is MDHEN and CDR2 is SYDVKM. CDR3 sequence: CASSPPDRDGEKLFF. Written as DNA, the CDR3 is TGTGCCAGCAGTCCCCCGGACAGGGATGGGGAAAAACTGTTTTTT.

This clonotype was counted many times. CDR3 coding DNA: TGCAGCGTTGAGACAGGGATCGGCACTGAAGCTTTCTTT. Its translation: CSVETGIGTEAFF. This chain links TRBV29-1 with TRBJ1-1, with 7 positions matching TRBD1. The germline CDR1 and CDR2 sequences are SQVTM and ANQGSEA. The CDR3 contains 13 residues. Trimming took 3 bases from V and 4 from J; bases not matched to a gene: 5.